This T cell receptor (beta chain) was profiled in a study of blood T cell repertoires in COVID-19. Overall study: T cells, B-cell-depleted T cells, or PBMCs supplied cDNA or gDNA.

Trimming took 6 bases from V and 7 from J, leaving 10 bases between them. The CDR3 covers 12 residues. Germline V gene lookup returns CDR1 MNHEY and CDR2 SVGAGI. Profiled with immunoSEQ multiplex PCR; TCRdb holds only in-frame clones, not every one. The top ten hold about 5.5% of the sample, which has around 100,000 clones, less than 95% seen once. What was sequenced was peripheral blood. The source is a man aged 50-59 years with acute or convalescent COVID-19. V usage is TRBV6-5 and J usage is TRBJ2-1; possibly TRBD1 for D (6 bases). The CDR3 is CASRPQGNEQFF. Here the CDR3 DNA reads TGTGCCAGCAGACCCCAGGGGAATGAGCAGTTCTTC.